This T cell receptor beta chain was found in a study of blood T cell repertoires in COVID-19. In the study overall: Donors in the United States, Italy and Spain gave samples during acute or convalescent COVID-19. Sample material is recorded as cDNA or gDNA derived from T cells, B-cell-depleted T cells, or PBMCs.

Under the authors' procedure: Using reference gene primer amplification, nucleated cell counts were estimated. Here immunoSEQ multiplex PCR was the method, and the copy in TCRdb shows in-frame clones only, minus some. That table furnishes V, J and clone size, whereas the DNA furnished D and trimming. The sample includes 55,000 to 80,000 clones, approximately 92% seen only once; the top ten take about 9.2%. Trimming cost V 4 bases and J 0 bases, with 19 bases left between them. The germline CDR1 and CDR2 sequences are SGHNT and YYREEE (reference sequence). CDR3 size: 17 residues. The sequenced material came from peripheral blood. The source of this sequence is an elderly man with acute or convalescent COVID-19. J is TRBJ1-2 and V is TRBV5-4; D may be TRBD1 (6 bases). The CDR3 region is CASSRRTMTGANYGYTF. The CDR3 coding sequence is TGTGCCAGCAGCCGAAGGACGATGACAGGTGCTAACTATGGCTACACCTTC.